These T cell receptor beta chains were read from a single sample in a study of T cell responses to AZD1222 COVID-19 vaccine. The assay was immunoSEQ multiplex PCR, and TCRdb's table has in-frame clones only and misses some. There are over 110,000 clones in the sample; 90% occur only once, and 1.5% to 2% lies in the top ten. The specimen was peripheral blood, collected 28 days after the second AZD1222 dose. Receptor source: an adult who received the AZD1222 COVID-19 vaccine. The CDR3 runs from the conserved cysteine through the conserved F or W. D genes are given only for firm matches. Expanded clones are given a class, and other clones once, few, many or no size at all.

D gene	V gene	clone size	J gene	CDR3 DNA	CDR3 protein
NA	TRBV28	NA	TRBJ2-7	TGTGCCAGCGGGTACTCGATCTACGAGCAGTACTTC	CASGYSIYEQYF
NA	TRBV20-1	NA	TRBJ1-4	TGCAGTGCTAGTCTTGTGGGCCCGCGGGAAAAACTGTTTTTT	CSASLVGPREKLFF
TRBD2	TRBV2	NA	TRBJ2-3	TGTGCCAGCAGTAATAGCGGGGTTAGCACAGATACGCAGTATTTT	CASSNSGVSTDTQYF
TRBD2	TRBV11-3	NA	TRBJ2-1	TGTGCCAGCAGCCTCGGACTAGCGGGGTCTCAGGAGCAGTTCTTC	CASSLGLAGSQEQFF
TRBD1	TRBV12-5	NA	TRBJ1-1	TGTGCTAGTAAACAGGGGGACAGCACTGAAGCTTTCTTT	CASKQGDSTEAFF
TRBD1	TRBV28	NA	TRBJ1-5	TGTGCCAGCAGTAGCGACAGGGGGCATGGCAATCAGCCCCAGCATTTT	CASSSDRGHGNQPQHF
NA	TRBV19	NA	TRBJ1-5	TGTGCCACGGGGGGGATTGGGGGCAATCAGCCCCAGCATTTT	CATGGIGGNQPQHF
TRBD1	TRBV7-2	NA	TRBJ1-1	TGTGCCAGCAGCGCCCAGGGGGCCATCACTGAAGCTTTCTTT	CASSAQGAITEAFF
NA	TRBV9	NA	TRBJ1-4	TGTGCCAGCAGAGGGGAATTGAGTGAAAAACTGTTTTTT	CASRGELSEKLFF
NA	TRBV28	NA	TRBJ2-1	TGTGCCAGCAGGGGGAACAATGAGCAGTTCTTC	CASRGNNEQFF
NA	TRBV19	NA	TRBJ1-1	TGTGCCAGTAGTCCTCTTCAGGTGGGCCCTGAAGCTTTCTTT	CASSPLQVGPEAFF
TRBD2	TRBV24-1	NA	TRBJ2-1	TGTGCCATCGGGACTAGCAACGAGAATGAGCAGTTCTTC	CAIGTSNENEQFF
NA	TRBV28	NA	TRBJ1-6	TGTGCCAGCAGTTTGATGAGGGGTATGGATAATTCACCCCTCCACTTT	CASSLMRGMDNSPLHF
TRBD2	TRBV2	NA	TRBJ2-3	TGTGCCAGCGGGCGGGGGGGCCAAACAGATACGCAGTATTTT	CASGRGGQTDTQYF
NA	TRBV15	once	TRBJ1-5	TGTGCCACCAGCAGAGACATTCAGCCCCAGCATTTT	CATSRDIQPQHF
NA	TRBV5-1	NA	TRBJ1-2	TGCGCCAGCAGCTTGGCCGGCACAGATAACTATGGCTACACCTTC	CASSLAGTDNYGYTF
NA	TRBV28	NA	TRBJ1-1	TGTGCCAGCAGTTTACCGCTTACGGGGGGCACTGAAGCTTTCTTT	CASSLPLTGGTEAFF
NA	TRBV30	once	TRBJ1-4	TGTGCCTGGACCGGCAGGTTCAGGGAAAAACTGTTTTTT	CAWTGRFREKLFF
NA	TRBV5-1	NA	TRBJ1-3	TGCGCCAGCAGCTTGGCCGGGCCAGGGGCAATGACTTCTAACTCTGGAAACACCATATATTTT	CASSLAGPGAMTSNSGNTIYF
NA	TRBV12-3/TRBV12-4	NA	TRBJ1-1	TGTGCCAGCAACCTAGGGATGAACACTGAAGCTTTCTTT	CASNLGMNTEAFF
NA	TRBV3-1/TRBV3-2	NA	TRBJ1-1	TGTGCCAGCAGCCAAGACCGGGGAGCTGGAGCTTTCTTT	CASSQDRGAGAFF
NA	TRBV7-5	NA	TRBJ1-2	TGTGCCAGAAGCTTAGCGTCGGCAGGGATGATCTTC	CARSLASAGMIF
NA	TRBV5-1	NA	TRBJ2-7	TGCGCCAGCAGGGCGGGACCGTCCTCCTACGAGCAGTACTTC	CASRAGPSSYEQYF
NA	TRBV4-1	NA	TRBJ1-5	TGCGCCAGCAGCCAAGAAGACCAGAGCAATCAGCCCCAGCATTTT	CASSQEDQSNQPQHF
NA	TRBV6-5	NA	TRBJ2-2	TGTGCCAGCAGTTACCTTCCTAGCGCCGGGGAGCTGTTTTTT	CASSYLPSAGELFF
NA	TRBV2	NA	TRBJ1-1	TGTGCCAGCAGTGACCTGGTAGAAAGGGCTGAAGCTTTCTTT	CASSDLVERAEAFF
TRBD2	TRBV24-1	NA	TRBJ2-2	TGTGCCACCCTCAAGCGGGAGGCCTTCACCGGGGAGCTGTTTTTT	CATLKREAFTGELFF
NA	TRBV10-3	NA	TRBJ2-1	TGTGCCATCAGAAGCGAGGAGAATTTTCGTCATGAGCAGTTCTTC	CAIRSEENFRHEQFF
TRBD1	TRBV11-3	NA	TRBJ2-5	TGTGCCAGCAGCCTGGGGACAGGGGGAAGGGGGGAGACCCAGTACTTC	CASSLGTGGRGETQYF
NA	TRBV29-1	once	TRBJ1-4	TGCAGCGTTGGGTTCCCTAATGAAAAACTGTTTTTT	CSVGFPNEKLFF
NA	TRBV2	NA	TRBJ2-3	TGTGCCAGCAGTCTCGACTCGAAAACCACAGATACGCAGTATTTT	CASSLDSKTTDTQYF
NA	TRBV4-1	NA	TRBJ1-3	TGCGCCAGCAGCCAAGAATATCCGAGACAGGCGGGAAACACCATATATTTT	CASSQEYPRQAGNTIYF
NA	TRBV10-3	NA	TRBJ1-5	TGTGCCATCAGTGAGTCGCCGACACAGATCAGCAATCAGCCCCAGCATTTT	CAISESPTQISNQPQHF
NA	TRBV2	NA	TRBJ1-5	TGTGCCAGCAGTGAATCTGGGGGGCGCAATCAGCCCCAGCATTTT	CASSESGGRNQPQHF
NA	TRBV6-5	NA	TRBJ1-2	TGTGCCAGCAGCTCAGGCGACTTCTATGGCTACACCTTC	CASSSGDFYGYTF
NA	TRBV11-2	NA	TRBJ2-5	TGTGCCAGCAGCCCAGGCCTGATGGGGGGCATCCGGGAGACCCAGTACTTC	CASSPGLMGGIRETQYF
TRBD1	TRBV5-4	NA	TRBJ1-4	TGTGCCAGAGACCGGGACAGGGGGAAGGAAGAAAAACTGTTTTTT	CARDRDRGKEEKLFF
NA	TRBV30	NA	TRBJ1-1	TGTGCCTGTGAAAGACTGAACACTGAAGCTTTCTTT	CACERLNTEAFF
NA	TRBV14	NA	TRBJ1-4	TGTGCCAGCAGCCAAGATCAGGGAGCAGGCGAAAAACTGTTTTTT	CASSQDQGAGEKLFF